This passage covers 31 T cell receptor beta chains from one sample sequenced in a study of blood T cell repertoires in COVID-19. Libraries were prepared by immunoSEQ multiplex PCR; TCRdb keeps only in-frame clonotypes and omits some of them. The table includes 350,000 to 450,000 clones, roughly nine tenths detected once. Input material: PBMCs or T cells enriched from blood (not recorded which). The receptors derive from a woman younger than 45 who had recovered from COVID-19.

The rearrangement joins TRBV30 to TRBJ1-2; tentatively, D is TRBD1 (5 bases). Germline V gene sequence: CDR1 GTSNPN, CDR2 SVGIG (reference sequence). The germline V and J ends were trimmed by 2 bases and 4 bases, with 14 bases remaining between them. The CDR3 runs to 14 residues. The CDR3 here is CAWSNPGHIYGYTF. DNA for the CDR3: TGTGCCTGGAGTAACCCCGGACATATCTATGGCTACACCTTC.

This clone came up once. The chain couples TRBV4-1 to TRBJ1-5; D is perhaps TRBD1 (5 bases). The length of the CDR3 is 18 residues. CDR1 and CDR2 (germline): MGHRA, YSYEKL. Trimming cost V 1 base and J 0 bases, with 16 bases left between them. The CDR3 reads CASSQGRQGGHSNQPQHF. For the CDR3, the DNA is TGCGCCAGCAGCCAAGGCCGCCAGGGAGGTCATAGCAATCAGCCCCAGCATTTT.

The genes are TRBV28 and TRBJ2-7; the match to TRBD1 covers 8 bases. The CDR3 has 17 residues. The germline CDR1 and CDR2 sequences are MDHEN and SYDVKM. Trimming at V came to 5 bases and at J to 7 bases, leaving 19 bases not matched to a gene. In DNA form, the CDR3 reads TGTGCCAGCAGTACTTTGTCCGGGACAGGACTTTTGGCTGAGCAGTACTTC. Translation gives CASSTLSGTGLLAEQYF. Full variable domain (outside the CDR3, taken from reference TRBV28 and TRBJ2-7): DVKVTQSSRYLVKRTGEKVFLECVQDMDHENMFWYRQDPGLGLRLIYFSYDVKMKEKGDIPEGYSVSREKKERFSLILESASTNQTSMYLCASSTLSGTGLLAEQYFGPGTRLTVT.

The rearrangement uses TRBV21-1 and TRBJ2-1; TRBD1, the table's D call, was not compared with the DNA. TRBV21-1 is a pseudogene locus. The CDR3 has 15 amino acids. The CDR3 DNA follows: TGTGCCAGCACCCCCGGGACACGTGTTTACAATGAGCAGTTCTTC. As protein: CASTPGTRVYNEQFF.

CDR3 amino acids: CASTQGYEQYF. The CDR3 nucleotides read TGTGCCAGTACCCAGGGATACGAGCAGTACTTC. V is TRBV19 and J is TRBJ2-7; D is possibly TRBD1 (5 bases). The CDR3 spans 11 residues. Germline V gene data show CDR1 as LNHDA and CDR2 as SQIVND (reference sequence). V was shortened by 7 bases and J by 4 bases, with 8 bases between the two germline ends.

The rearrangement joins TRBV5-6 to TRBJ1-6; tentatively, D is TRBD1 (5 bases). The germline V and J ends were trimmed by 5 bases and 13 bases, with 16 bases remaining between them. This CDR3 contains 13 residues. In germline, CDR1 is SGHDT, CDR2 YYEEEE. CDR3 nucleotide sequence: TGTGCCAGCAGTTGGGATTGGGAGGGGCCCCTCCACTTT. This encodes CASSWDWEGPLHF.

The chain links TRBV10-3 to TRBJ2-7, with 10 bases fitting TRBD2. Trimming took 3 bases from V and 4 from J; bases not matched to a gene: 6. The CDR3 extends over 15 amino acids. In germline, CDR1 is ENHRY, CDR2 SYGVKD. The CDR3 here is CAISDRTSGGYEQYF. CDR3 DNA sequence: TGTGCCATCAGTGACAGGACTAGCGGAGGTTACGAGCAGTACTTC.

This chain connects TRBV24-1 to TRBJ1-4; 7 positions match TRBD1. J lost 4 bases, V lost 3 bases, and 7 bases had no gene match. This CDR3 region has 16 residues. Germline V gene data show CDR1 as KGHDR and CDR2 as SFDVKD. DNA of the CDR3: TGTGCCACCAGTGATGGGCGAGGGGGCGGTAATGAAAAACTGTTTTTT. It codes for CATSDGRGGGNEKLFF.

This chain uses TRBV12-3 or TRBV12-4 with TRBJ2-1; weak D call: TRBD2 (5 bases). V was shortened by 6 bases and J by 10 bases, with 16 bases between the two germline ends. There are 13 residues in the CDR3. CDR3 loop: CASSPKGALEQFF. The CDR3 bases are TGTGCCAGCAGCCCCAAGGGAGCGCTAGAGCAGTTCTTC.

This clone was picked up a small number of times. This rearrangement joins TRBV5-1 to TRBJ2-2, with 7 bases aligning to TRBD1. The CDR3 has 16 residues. Germline V lookup: CDR1 SGHRS, CDR2 YFSETQ. The trim removed 3 bases at V and 3 bases at J, leaving 8 bases unmatched. The CDR3 is CASSSSGTDHTGELFF. The CDR3 DNA is TGCGCCAGCAGCTCGTCCGGGACAGACCACACCGGGGAGCTGTTTTTT.

V usage is TRBV28 and J usage is TRBJ1-4, with 9 bases identical to TRBD1. The CDR3 is 15 residues long. The germline CDR1 and CDR2 sequences are MDHEN and SYDVKM. With 6 bases clipped from V and 5 bases from J, the junction kept 7 bases outside the gene matches. The CDR3 DNA reads TGTGCCAGCAGAATCCCCGGGACAGGGAATGAAAAACTGTTTTTT. Protein sequence: CASRIPGTGNEKLFF.

The rearrangement joins TRBV2 to TRBJ1-2; maybe TRBD1 (5 bases). V was trimmed by 1 base and J by 3 bases, leaving 12 bases between them. The CDR3 contains 15 residues. From germline, CDR1 is SNHLY and CDR2 FYNNEI. The CDR3 sequence is CASSEEPGDHYGYTF. CDR3 coding DNA: TGTGCCAGCAGTGAAGAGCCGGGGGATCACTATGGCTACACCTTC.

J is TRBJ2-7 and V is TRBV5-4; TRBD2 is a possible D gene (6 bases). Germline V gene sequence: CDR1 SGHNT, CDR2 YYREEE (reference sequence). This CDR3 is 15 amino acids long. Trimming pared 4 bases from V and 4 bases from J, leaving 18 bases between. The CDR3 DNA sequence: TGTGCCAGCAGCGGTCCCACCGGGACTTCTTACGAGCAGTACTTC. This sequence encodes CASSGPTGTSYEQYF. Based on the CDR3 plus reference TRBV5-4 and TRBJ2-7, the full variable domain is ETGVTQSPTHLIKTRGQQVTLRCSSQSGHNTVSWYQQALGQGPQFIFQYYREEENGRGNFPPRFSGLQFPNYSSELNVNALELDDSALYLCASSGPTGTSYEQYFGPGTRLTVT.

The chain employs TRBV7-3 and TRBJ2-7, with TRBD2 identical over 8 bases. CDR3 size: 14 residues. The V gene end was trimmed by 6 bases and the J gene end by 1 base; junction bases not matched to a gene: 5. Germline assignment: CDR1 SGHTA and CDR2 FQGTGA. CDR3 sequence: CASRLAGRSYEQYF. DNA for the CDR3: TGTGCCAGCAGGTTAGCGGGACGTTCCTACGAGCAGTACTTC.

The chain couples TRBV30 to TRBJ1-1, with 10 bases identical to TRBD1. With 4 bases clipped from V and 5 bases from J, the junction kept 16 bases outside the gene matches. The CDR3 length is 17 residues. From germline, CDR1 is GTSNPN and CDR2 SVGIG (reference sequence). The CDR3 sequence: CAWKGTRDRGGWTEAFF. The CDR3 coding sequence is TGTGCCTGGAAGGGAACCCGGGACAGGGGAGGTTGGACTGAAGCTTTCTTT. Looking up the rest from reference TRBV30 and TRBJ1-1 gives the full variable domain: SQTIHQWPATLVQPVGSPLSLECTVEGTSNPNLYWYRQAAGRGLQLLFYSVGIGQISSEVPQNLSASRPQDRQFILSSKKLLLSDSGFYLCAWKGTRDRGGWTEAFFGQGTRLTVV.

This rearrangement joins TRBV28 to TRBJ2-2, with D possibly TRBD2 on 6 matching bases. V was trimmed by 4 bases and J by 0 bases, leaving 24 bases between them. The germline gives CDR1 MDHEN, CDR2 SYDVKM. CDR3 length: 20 residues. The CDR3 nucleotides are TGTGCCAGCAGTTCCCTCCAGGGTTTAGGAGGGAGGACGAACACCGGGGAGCTGTTTTTT. Amino acid sequence: CASSSLQGLGGRTNTGELFF.

This clone has only one observation. The chain employs TRBV30 and TRBJ1-1; 7 bases line up with TRBD1. CDR3 length: 15 residues. Germline V gene sequence: CDR1 GTSNPN, CDR2 SVGIG (reference sequence). V shed 2 bases, J shed 8 bases, and the junction held 14 bases outside the gene matches. CDR3 protein: CAWSPGGLLVSEAFF. The CDR3 coding sequence is TGTGCCTGGAGTCCAGGGGGACTGCTGGTCTCAGAAGCTTTCTTT.

The J gene is TRBJ1-1, the V gene TRBV6-2 or TRBV6-3, with a weak D call TRBD1 (6 bases). CDR1 and CDR2 (germline): MNHEY, SVGEGT. This CDR3 region has 13 residues. V lost 1 base, J lost 7 bases, and 10 bases lay in between. Here the CDR3 reads CASSYWGPGEAFF. The CDR3 DNA reads as TGTGCCAGCAGTTACTGGGGGCCGGGTGAAGCTTTCTTT.

The chain carries TRBV18 and TRBJ1-2, with 7 bases identical to TRBD1. V lost 4 bases to trimming and J lost 8 bases; unmatched junction nucleotides: 19. This CDR3 region has 17 residues. CDR1 and CDR2 (germline): KGHSH, LQKENI. The CDR3 region has the DNA TGTGCCAGCTCACTTATGCCCGGACAGGACAACCCCGGAGGCTACACCTTC. It is translated as CASSLMPGQDNPGGYTF.

V gene TRBV25-1 combines with J gene TRBJ1-1, with 10 bases matching TRBD1. From germline, CDR1 is MGHDK and CDR2 SYGVNS. J lost 5 bases, V lost 5 bases, and 14 bases had no gene match. The CDR3 runs 17 residues. The CDR3 loop is CASSTLGQGEWGTEAFF. CDR3 DNA sequence: TGTGCCAGCAGTACACTCGGACAGGGGGAATGGGGGACTGAAGCTTTCTTT.

This clone occurred once. The chain recombines TRBV19 with TRBJ1-1, with TRBD1 matching 7 bases. The germline CDR1 and CDR2 sequences are LNHDA and SQIVND (reference sequence). Germline trimming cut 5 bases from V and 4 bases from J; bases unmatched to any gene: 16. CDR3 length: 17 amino acids. CDR3 residues: CASSPQHVTGLGTEAFF. CDR3 sequence (DNA): TGTGCCAGTAGTCCACAACACGTGACAGGGTTGGGCACTGAAGCTTTCTTT.

Only a few counts were recorded for this clone. The gene calls are TRBV10-3 and TRBJ1-5; D may be TRBD1 (5 bases). Deletions cut 7 bases from V and 0 bases from J, with 7 bases between. This CDR3 region has 13 residues. Germline CDR1 is ENHRY and CDR2 is SYGVKD. Written as DNA, the CDR3 is TGTGCCATCACCGACAGTAGCAATCAGCCCCAGCATTTT. This codes for CAITDSSNQPQHF.

CDR3 residues: CAWSVKLAVPADTQYF. In DNA, the CDR3 is TGTGCCTGGAGTGTAAAACTAGCGGTCCCCGCAGATACGCAGTATTTT. The chain links TRBV30 to TRBJ2-3; 8 nucleotides agree with TRBD2. The V gene end was trimmed by 0 bases and the J gene end by 4 bases; junction bases not matched to a gene: 9. Germline V gene sequence: CDR1 GTSNPN, CDR2 SVGIG (reference sequence). There are 16 residues in the CDR3.

The chain joins TRBV6-2 or TRBV6-3 to TRBJ2-3; D possibly corresponds to TRBD1 (5 bases). V lost 0 bases, J lost 0 bases, and 16 bases lay in between. Germline assignment: CDR1 MNHEY and CDR2 SVGEGT. The CDR3 extends over 18 amino acids. In DNA form, the CDR3 reads TGTGCCAGCAGTTACTCGTATTACGACAGCCAAAGCACAGATACGCAGTATTTT. Translation: CASSYSYYDSQSTDTQYF.

The rearrangement joins TRBV9 to TRBJ2-1; 8 nucleotides match TRBD2. Per germline, CDR1 SGDLS and CDR2 YYNGEE. This CDR3 is built from 16 residues. The V segment lost 0 bases and the J segment 4 bases; nucleotides outside the gene matches: 6. In DNA form, the CDR3 reads TGTGCCAGCAGCGTAGTGGGCGGGGGGCTTTACAATGAGCAGTTCTTC. This sequence encodes CASSVVGGGLYNEQFF.

The gene calls are TRBV27 and TRBJ2-1, with TRBD1 matching 7 bases. Germline V gives CDR1 MNHEY, CDR2 SMNVEV (reference sequence). This CDR3 is built from 14 residues. J was trimmed by 3 bases and V by 2 bases; bases with no gene match: 1. For the CDR3, the DNA is TGTGCCAGCAGTTTAGGGGACAGCTACAATGAGCAGTTCTTC. Residues: CASSLGDSYNEQFF.

CDR3 DNA sequence: TGTGCCAGCAGTTTATTCAGGGATCACGAGCAGTACTTC. Translation: CASSLFRDHEQYF. The chain links TRBV27 to TRBJ2-7, with TRBD1 as a possible D gene (5 bases). The CDR3 spans 13 residues. The V gene's germline CDR1 is MNHEY and CDR2 SMNVEV (reference sequence). V shed 1 base and J shed 5 bases, with 9 bases lying between them.

The chain uses TRBV9 and TRBJ1-2; 8 bases are shared with TRBD1. Trimming removed 6 bases from V and 6 bases from J; junction bases left unmatched: 7. CDR1 SGDLS and CDR2 YYNGEE come from the germline V gene. The CDR3 is 13 amino acids. In DNA, the CDR3 is TGTGCCAGCACCGAAACAGGGGGGCATGGCTACACCTTC. Encoded protein: CASTETGGHGYTF.

V usage is TRBV7-6 and J usage is TRBJ1-6; weak D call: TRBD1 (6 bases). The CDR3 is 15 residues long. Trimming shortened V by 5 bases and J by 3 bases, and 11 bases separated the two germline ends. CDR1 and CDR2 (germline): SGHVS, FNYEAQ. The CDR3 sequence is CASSLGQSYNSPLHF. The CDR3 region has the DNA TGTGCCAGCAGCCTCGGACAGAGCTATAATTCACCCCTCCACTTT.

The CDR3 DNA is TGCAGCGTCAGTAAAAGCTCCTACAATGAGCAGTTCTTC. Translating it yields CSVSKSSYNEQFF. The chain joins TRBV29-1 to TRBJ2-1; no clear D. From germline, CDR1 is SQVTM and CDR2 ANQGSEA. CDR3 length: 13 residues. V was clipped by 6 bases and J by 0 bases, with 9 bases between them.

The J gene is TRBJ1-6, the V gene TRBV28; D remains unclear. Germline V lookup: CDR1 MDHEN, CDR2 SYDVKM. This CDR3 has 14 residues. V lost 3 bases and J 10 bases, leaving 13 bases between the germline ends. The CDR3, as DNA: TGTGCCAGCAGTTTGCCAGGCGAAAGATCACCCCTCCACTTT. Its protein product is CASSLPGERSPLHF.